These 19 T cell receptor beta chains came from one sample sequenced in a study of human T cells and chemical hapten exposure. Time point defined: patch test 1, 2 weeks after DPC sensitization. Treatment indicated: therapeutic diphenylcyclopropenone sensitization with weekly scalp DPC. In TCRdb, the RACE reads were re-called with MiXCR into one record per CDR3 protein. In the table there are 40,000 to 60,000 distinct CDR3 sequences, around a tenth of which are singletons. This specimen was whole blood, taken in connection with sensitization to the hapten diphenylcyclopropenone (DPC). The receptors were gathered from a woman aged 45-60 years with alopecia areata. Some clones in this sample may be carry-over from other donors' samples.

This chain uses TRBV7-2 with TRBJ2-3, with TRBD2 matching over 13 bases. Per the germline V gene, CDR1 is SGHTA and CDR2 is FQGNSA. V trimming: 5 bases; J trimming: 1 base; junction bases outside the gene matches: 6. The CDR3 is 17 amino acids. CDR3 residues: CASSKAGLAGGTDTQYF. DNA for the CDR3: TGTGCCAGCAGCAAGGCTGGACTAGCGGGAGGCACAGATACGCAGTATTTT. The full variable domain, rest sourced from reference TRBV7-2 and TRBJ2-3, is GAGVSQSPSNKVTEKGKDVELRCDPISGHTALYWYRQSLGQGLEFLIYFQGNSAPDKSGLPSDRFSAERTGGSVSTLTIQRTQQEDSAVYLCASSKAGLAGGTDTQYFGPGTRLTVL.

This clonotype has a count of ten or more. The rearrangement uses TRBV5-8 and TRBJ1-6; tentative D call: TRBD1 (6 bases). Deletions cut 2 bases from V and 12 bases from J, with 12 bases between. Germline CDR1 reads SGHTS; CDR2 reads YDEGEE. The CDR3 is 13 amino acids. Here the CDR3 DNA reads TGTGCCAGCAGCTTACGTCCCAGGGGACCCCTCCACTTT. Translating it yields CASSLRPRGPLHF.

In its sample, this clonotype was seen a few times. This rearrangement joins TRBV12-3 or TRBV12-4 to TRBJ1-3, with TRBD1 identical over 12 bases. This CDR3 contains 21 residues. Unmatched junction bases numbered 18, after V lost 6 bases and J lost 0 bases. The CDR3 protein is CASRMGTGGSPVNRSGNTIYF. CDR3 nucleotide sequence: TGTGCCAGCAGAATGGGGACAGGGGGCTCTCCCGTGAACCGCTCTGGAAACACCATATATTTT.

The chain is built from TRBV19 and TRBJ2-1; the match to TRBD2 covers 10 bases. This CDR3 contains 16 residues. The V gene's germline CDR1 is LNHDA and CDR2 SQIVND (reference sequence). V lost 3 bases, J lost 4 bases, and 6 bases stayed unmatched. Written as DNA, the CDR3 is TGTGCCAGTAGTATTGAAGGACTAGCGGTATACAATGAGCAGTTCTTC. Translating gives CASSIEGLAVYNEQFF.

On this clonotype itself: Sequence at one end of the junction differs from germline and may be a read error. This chain connects TRBV2 to TRBJ2-1; maybe TRBD2 (6 bases). The CDR3 contains 14 residues. Germline values: CDR1 SNHLY, CDR2 FYNNEI. This CDR3 is CVSTGTLSYNEQFF. CDR3 DNA: TGTGTCAGCACCGGGACTCTTTCCTACAATGAGCAGTTCTTC.

Ten or more counts support this clonotype. The chain uses TRBV2 and TRBJ2-7; a possible D gene is TRBD1 (5 bases). V was shortened by 2 bases and J by 2 bases, with 7 bases between the two germline ends. The germline V gene encodes CDR1 SNHLY and CDR2 FYNNEI. The CDR3 has 13 residues. CDR3 nucleotides: TGTGCCAGCAGTGAAACAGGAACCTACGAGCAGTACTTC. It is translated as CASSETGTYEQYF.

This clonotype was found many times. The V call is TRBV5-1, the J call TRBJ1-5; D is perhaps TRBD1 (6 bases). Germline lookup yields CDR1 SGHRS and CDR2 YFSETQ. The CDR3 sequence is 16 residues long. Trimming took off 4 bases at V and 2 bases at J, with 16 bases between the two ends. The CDR3 spells CASSPEGAGGNQPQHF. CDR3 bases: TGCGCCAGCAGCCCCGAGGGTGCAGGGGGCAATCAGCCCCAGCATTTT.

Comment on this clonotype: A much larger clone differs from this one at a single base, so this may be a read error. Since the CDR3 does not end with the conserved phenylalanine or tryptophan, this likely comes from a read error. The chain links TRBV14 to TRBJ2-3, with a possible D match to TRBD2 (5 bases). The germline V gene encodes CDR1 SGHDN and CDR2 FVKESK. V gave up 2 bases and J gave up 2 bases, with 8 bases separating them. The CDR3 runs to 14 residues. The CDR3 here is CASSQFDYTDTQYL. CDR3 coding DNA: TGTGCCAGCAGCCAATTTGACTACACAGATACGCAGTATTTA.

DNA of the CDR3: TGTGCCAGCAGCCAAGAAGGACAGTCAAACATTCAGTACTTC. Protein sequence: CASSQEGQSNIQYF. This sequence joins TRBV7-2 and TRBJ2-4; a weak D match, TRBD1 (6 bases). Trimming took 5 bases from V and 6 from J, leaving 14 bases between them. This CDR3 is 14 amino acids long. CDR1 and CDR2 (germline): SGHTA, FQGNSA. The variable domain in full, with the rest retrieved from reference TRBV7-2 and TRBJ2-4, is GAGVSQSPSNKVTEKGKDVELRCDPISGHTALYWYRQSLGQGLEFLIYFQGNSAPDKSGLPSDRFSAERTGGSVSTLTIQRTQQEDSAVYLCASSQEGQSNIQYFGAGTRLSVL.

This clonotype has ten or more counts. The chain joins TRBV5-1 to TRBJ2-3; no clear D. CDR3 length: 13 amino acids. CDR1 and CDR2 from the germline V gene are SGHRS and YFSETQ. Trimming took off 4 bases at V and 3 bases at J, with 9 bases between the two ends. The CDR3 loop is CASSRGPTDTQYF. CDR3 in DNA: TGCGCCAGCAGCCGCGGCCCTACAGATACGCAGTATTTT. Full variable domain (missing parts from reference TRBV5-1 and TRBJ2-3): KAGVTQTPRYLIKTRGQQVTLSCSPISGHRSVSWYQQTPGQGLQFLFEYFSETQRNKGNFPGRFSGRQFSNSRSEMNVSTLELGDSALYLCASSRGPTDTQYFGPGTRLTVL.

This clonotype was recorded many times. The genes are TRBV18 and TRBJ1-4; 8 bases are a match to TRBD1. CDR1 is KGHSH, CDR2 LQKENI, per germline. The CDR3 contains 15 residues. With V trimmed by 2 bases and J by 8 bases, 7 bases remained unmatched. This CDR3 is CASSPTGQGSEKLFF. CDR3 coding DNA: TGTGCCAGCTCACCAACCGGACAGGGTAGCGAAAAACTGTTTTTT.

This clonotype was detected many times. This chain connects TRBV7-2 to TRBJ2-7; D call uncertain. This CDR3 spans 14 amino acids. V was trimmed by 3 bases and J by 0 bases, leaving 9 bases between them. Germline V CDR1 and CDR2: SGHTA, FQGNSA. The CDR3 here is CASSFGVPSYEQYF. The CDR3 DNA follows: TGTGCCAGCAGCTTCGGTGTCCCCTCCTACGAGCAGTACTTC.

This clonotype is judged medium-sized. This chain connects TRBV27 to TRBJ2-7, with a weak D call TRBD2 (6 bases). V was clipped by 8 bases and J by 4 bases, with 12 bases between them. The CDR3 sequence is 12 residues long. CDR1 is MNHEY, CDR2 SMNVEV, per germline (reference sequence). CDR3 sequence (DNA): TGTGCCAGCGGGAGGAGGTTGTACGAGCAGTACTTC. This codes for CASGRRLYEQYF.

This clonotype came up a few times. The V gene is TRBV11-2, the J gene TRBJ1-2; D is ambiguous. V lost 1 base to trimming and J lost 7 bases, with 10 bases between them. Germline V gene data show CDR1 as SGHAT and CDR2 as FQNNGV. This CDR3 contains 13 residues. The CDR3 spells CASSLGLQGGYTF. CDR3 bases: TGTGCCAGCAGCTTAGGATTACAAGGTGGCTACACCTTC.

By proportion, this clonotype is medium-sized. The chain couples TRBV7-2 to TRBJ2-4, with 7 bases matching TRBD2. Germline assignment: CDR1 SGHTA and CDR2 FQGNSA. The CDR3 runs 16 residues. J was trimmed by 0 bases and V by 5 bases; bases with no gene match: 7. The CDR3 DNA follows: TGTGCCAGCAGCATCTCTAGCGGACTAGCCAAAAACATTCAGTACTTC. As protein: CASSISSGLAKNIQYF.

This chain links TRBV11-2 with TRBJ2-5; D assignment may be TRBD1 or TRBD2 (5 bases each). The V end lost 5 bases, the J end lost 9 bases, and 22 bases lay between the germline ends. Germline CDR1 SGHAT, CDR2 FQNNGV. The CDR3 is 15 amino acids. The CDR3 DNA reads as TGTGCCAGCAGCGTCGTCCGGGACCGATCCATTCCCCAGTACTTC. Protein product: CASSVVRDRSIPQYF.

There are many counts of this clonotype. The chain uses TRBV3-1 and TRBJ1-4, with 7 bases fitting TRBD1. V shed 1 base and J 8 bases; nucleotides not matched to a gene: 4. The CDR3 runs 14 residues. Looked up from germline, CDR1 is LGHDT and CDR2 is YNNKEL (reference sequence). CDR3: CASSQGPGQEKLFF. For the CDR3, the DNA is TGTGCCAGCAGCCAAGGTCCGGGACAGGAAAAACTGTTTTTT.

The table lists this clonotype with many counts. The chain recombines TRBV7-2 with TRBJ2-5; no definite D call. The V gene lost 5 bases and the J gene lost 5 bases, with 12 bases spanning the gap. Germline-derived CDR1 and CDR2 are SGHTA and FQGNSA. This CDR3 contains 13 residues. The CDR3 DNA reads as TGTGCCAGCAGCCACCCTGCGCAGGAGACCCAGTACTTC. As protein: CASSHPAQETQYF.

Regarding this clonotype: A much larger clone differs from this one at a single base, so this may be a read error. This chain joins TRBV28 and TRBJ2-7; TRBD2 matches at 9 bases. Germline V gene sequence: CDR1 MDHEN, CDR2 SYDVKM. This CDR3 has 14 residues. CDR3 nucleotides: TGTGCCGGCAGTTTAGCGGGAGCTAACCACGAGCAGTACTTC. Translated: CAGSLAGANHEQYF.